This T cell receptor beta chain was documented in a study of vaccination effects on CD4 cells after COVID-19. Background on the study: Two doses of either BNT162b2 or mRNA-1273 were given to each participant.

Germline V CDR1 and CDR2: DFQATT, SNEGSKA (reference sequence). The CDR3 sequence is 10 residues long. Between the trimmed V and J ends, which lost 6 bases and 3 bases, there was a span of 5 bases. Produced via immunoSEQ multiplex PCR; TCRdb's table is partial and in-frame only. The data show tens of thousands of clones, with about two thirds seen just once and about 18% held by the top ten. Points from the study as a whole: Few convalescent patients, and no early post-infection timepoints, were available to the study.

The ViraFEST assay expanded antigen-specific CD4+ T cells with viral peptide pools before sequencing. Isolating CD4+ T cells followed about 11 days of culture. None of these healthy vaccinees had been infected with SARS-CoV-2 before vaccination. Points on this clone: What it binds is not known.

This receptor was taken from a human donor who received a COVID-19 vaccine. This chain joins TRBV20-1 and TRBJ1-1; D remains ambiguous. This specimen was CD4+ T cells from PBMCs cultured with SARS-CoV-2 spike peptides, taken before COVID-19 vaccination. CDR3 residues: CSALHTEAFF. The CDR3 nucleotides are TGCAGTGCCCTACACACTGAAGCTTTCTTT.